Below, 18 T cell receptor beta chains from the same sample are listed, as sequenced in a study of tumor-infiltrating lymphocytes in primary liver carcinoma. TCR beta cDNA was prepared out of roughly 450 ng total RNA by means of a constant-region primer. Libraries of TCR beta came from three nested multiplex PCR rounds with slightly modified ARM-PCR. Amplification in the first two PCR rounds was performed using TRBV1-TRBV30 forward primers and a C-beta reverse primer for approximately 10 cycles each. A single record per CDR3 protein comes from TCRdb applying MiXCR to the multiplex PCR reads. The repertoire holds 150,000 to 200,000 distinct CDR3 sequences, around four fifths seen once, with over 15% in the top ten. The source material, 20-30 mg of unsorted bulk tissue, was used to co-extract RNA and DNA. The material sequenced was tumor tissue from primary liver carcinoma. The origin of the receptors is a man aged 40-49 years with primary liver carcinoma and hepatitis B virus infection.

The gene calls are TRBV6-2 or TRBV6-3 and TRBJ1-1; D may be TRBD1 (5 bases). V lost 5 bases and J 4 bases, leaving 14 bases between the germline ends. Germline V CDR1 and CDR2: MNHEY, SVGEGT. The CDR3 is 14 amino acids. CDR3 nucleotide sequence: TGTGCCAGCAGTCACTGTGGCCAGGGCACTGAAGCTTTCTTT. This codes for CASSHCGQGTEAFF.

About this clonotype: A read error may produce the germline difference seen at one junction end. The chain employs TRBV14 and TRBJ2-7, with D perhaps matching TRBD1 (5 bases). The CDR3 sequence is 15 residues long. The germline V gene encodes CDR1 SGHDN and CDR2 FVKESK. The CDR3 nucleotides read TGTGCCAGCAGCTCCAATGGCAGGGTTTATTACGAGCAAAACTTC. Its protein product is CASSSNGRVYYEQNF. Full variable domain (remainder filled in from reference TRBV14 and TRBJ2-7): EAGVTQFPSHSVIEKGQTVTLRCDPISGHDNLYWYRRVMGKEIKFLLHFVKESKQDESGMPNNRFLAERTGGTYSTLKVQPAELEDSGVYFCASSSNGRVYYEQNFGPGTRLTVT.

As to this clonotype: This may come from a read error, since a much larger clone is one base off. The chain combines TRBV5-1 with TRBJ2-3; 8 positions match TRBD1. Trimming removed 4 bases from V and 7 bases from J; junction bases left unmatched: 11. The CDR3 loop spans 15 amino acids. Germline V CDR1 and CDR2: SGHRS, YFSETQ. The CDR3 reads CASSITGGSENTQYF. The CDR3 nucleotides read TGCGCCAGCAGCATTACAGGGGGTTCCGAAAATACGCAGTATTTT.

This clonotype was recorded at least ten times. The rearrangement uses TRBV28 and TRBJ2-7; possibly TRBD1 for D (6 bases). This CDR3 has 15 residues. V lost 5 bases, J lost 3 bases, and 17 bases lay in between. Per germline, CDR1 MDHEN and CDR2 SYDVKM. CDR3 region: CASSPSQGRSYEQYF. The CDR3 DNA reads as TGTGCCAGCAGTCCTTCACAGGGTAGGAGCTACGAGCAGTACTTC.

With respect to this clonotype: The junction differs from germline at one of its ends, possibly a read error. The DNA of the CDR3 is TGTGCCAGCAGAGGGGGCGTTCGAATCTCTGAGGCCAACGTCCTGACTTTC. Translating gives CASRGGVRISEANVLTF. V is TRBV6-9 and J is TRBJ2-6, with 7 bases identical to TRBD1. CDR1 MNHGY and CDR2 SVAAGI come from the germline V gene. There are 17 residues in the CDR3.

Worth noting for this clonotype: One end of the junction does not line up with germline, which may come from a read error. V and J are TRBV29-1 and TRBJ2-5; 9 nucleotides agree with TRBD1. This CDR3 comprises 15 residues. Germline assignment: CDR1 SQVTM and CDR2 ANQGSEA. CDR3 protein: CSVEADRGRADTQYF. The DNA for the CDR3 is TGCAGCGTCGAAGCGGACAGGGGACGAGCAGATACCCAGTACTTC.

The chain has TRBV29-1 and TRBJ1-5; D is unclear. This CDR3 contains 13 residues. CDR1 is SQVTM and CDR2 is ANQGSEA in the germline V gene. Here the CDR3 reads CSAVGQIIQPQHF. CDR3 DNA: TGCAGTGCTGTCGGCCAGATCATTCAGCCCCAGCATTTT.

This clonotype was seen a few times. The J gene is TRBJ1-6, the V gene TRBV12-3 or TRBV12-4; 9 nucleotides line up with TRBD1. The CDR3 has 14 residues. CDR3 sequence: CVSSLTGGKAPLHF. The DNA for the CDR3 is TGTGTCAGTAGTCTCACAGGGGGCAAGGCACCCCTCCACTTT.

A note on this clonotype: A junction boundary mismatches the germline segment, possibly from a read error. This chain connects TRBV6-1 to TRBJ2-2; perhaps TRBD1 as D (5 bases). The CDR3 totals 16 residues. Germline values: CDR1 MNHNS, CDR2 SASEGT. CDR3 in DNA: TGTGGCAGCAGTGAAGAAGGGGTTGTCGAGACCGGGGAGCTGTTTTTT. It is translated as CGSSEEGVVETGELFF.

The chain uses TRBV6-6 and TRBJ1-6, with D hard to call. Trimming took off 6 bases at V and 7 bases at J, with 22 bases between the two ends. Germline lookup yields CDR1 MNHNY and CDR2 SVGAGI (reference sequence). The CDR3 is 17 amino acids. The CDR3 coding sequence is TGTGCCAGCAGGACCGGGATAGGCACCCGGGGAAATTCACCCCTCCACTTT. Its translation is CASRTGIGTRGNSPLHF.

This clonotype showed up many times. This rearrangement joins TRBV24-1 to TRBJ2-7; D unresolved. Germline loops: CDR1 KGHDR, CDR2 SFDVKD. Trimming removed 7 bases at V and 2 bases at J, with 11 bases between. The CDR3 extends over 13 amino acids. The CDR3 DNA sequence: TGTGCCACCAGCTCGGCGGCGGCCTACGAGCAGTACTTC. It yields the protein CATSSAAAYEQYF.

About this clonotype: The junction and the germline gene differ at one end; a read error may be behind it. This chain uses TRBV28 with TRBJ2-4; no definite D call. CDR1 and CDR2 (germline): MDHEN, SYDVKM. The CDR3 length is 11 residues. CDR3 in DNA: TGTGCCCGCAGTTCGGTACTTATTCAGTATTTC. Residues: CARSSVLIQYF.

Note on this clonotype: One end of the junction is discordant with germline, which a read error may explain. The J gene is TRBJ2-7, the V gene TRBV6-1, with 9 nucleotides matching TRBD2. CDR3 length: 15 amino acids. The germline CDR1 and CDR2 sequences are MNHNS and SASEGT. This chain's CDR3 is CGSSRDGTSSYEQHF. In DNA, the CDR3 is TGTGGCAGCAGCCGGGACGGGACTAGCAGCTACGAGCAGCACTTC.

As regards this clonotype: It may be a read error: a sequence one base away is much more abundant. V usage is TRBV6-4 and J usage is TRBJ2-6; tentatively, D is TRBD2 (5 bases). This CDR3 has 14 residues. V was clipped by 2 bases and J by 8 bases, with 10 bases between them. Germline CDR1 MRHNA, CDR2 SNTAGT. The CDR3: CASSDLPGTNVLTF. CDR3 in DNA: TGTGCCAGCAGTGACCTCCCGGGGACCAACGTCCTGACTTTC.

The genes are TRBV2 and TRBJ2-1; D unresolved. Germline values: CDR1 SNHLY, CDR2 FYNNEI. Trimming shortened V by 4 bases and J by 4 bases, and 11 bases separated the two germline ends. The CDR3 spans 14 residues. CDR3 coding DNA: TGTGCCAGCAGTGGTTTAGTATCTTACAATGAGCAGTTCTTC. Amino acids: CASSGLVSYNEQFF.

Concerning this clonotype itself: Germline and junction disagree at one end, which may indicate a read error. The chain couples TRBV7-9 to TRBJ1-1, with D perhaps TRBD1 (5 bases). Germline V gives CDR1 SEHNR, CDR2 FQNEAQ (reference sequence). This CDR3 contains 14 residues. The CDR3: CASSLAGGNIEALF. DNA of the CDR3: TGTGCCAGCAGCTTAGCGGGGGGAAACATTGAAGCTCTCTTT.

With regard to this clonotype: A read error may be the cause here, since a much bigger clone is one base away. DNA for the CDR3: TGTGCCAGCAGCCCCTCGGGGAGTTCGAACACCGGGGAGCTGTTTTTT. Its translation: CASSPSGSSNTGELFF. The V and J genes are TRBV14 and TRBJ2-2, with D possibly TRBD2 on 5 matching bases. Germline values: CDR1 SGHDN, CDR2 FVKESK. Trimming took 4 bases from V and 0 from J, leaving 12 bases between them. The CDR3 extends over 16 amino acids.

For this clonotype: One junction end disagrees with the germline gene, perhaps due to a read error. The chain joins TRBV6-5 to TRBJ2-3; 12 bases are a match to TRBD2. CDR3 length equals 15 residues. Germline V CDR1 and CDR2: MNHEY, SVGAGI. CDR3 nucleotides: TGTCCCAGTAACCCAGGACTAGCGGGAACAGACACGCAGTATTTT. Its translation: CPSNPGLAGTDTQYF.